A selection of T cell receptor beta chains follows, all from one sample in a study of CD8 T cells in ankylosing spondylitis. In TCRdb, the 5' RACE reads were re-called with MiXCR into one record per CDR3 protein. The profile covers hundreds of thousands of distinct CDR3 sequences, with around 26% appearing a single time and 0.89% taken by the ten largest. The sequenced material came from blood, either unsorted or a sorted T cell fraction (not recorded which). These receptors came from a male donor with ankylosing spondylitis. Each CDR3 is given with its conserved first and last residue. The D gene is left open where the match is weak. Size is stated for part of the rows, as once, few or many counts, or as a class when the clone is expanded.

J: TRBJ2-7; size: -; V: TRBV6-2/TRBV6-3; D: TRBD2; CDR3: CASSLAGGSRSSYEQYF; DNA: TGTGCCAGCAGTCTAGCGGGAGGAAGTAGAAGCTCCTACGAGCAGTACTTC
J: TRBJ2-1; size: -; V: TRBV5-1; D: TRBD1; CDR3: CASSSTGDPHNEQFF; DNA: TGCGCCAGCAGCTCCACAGGGGATCCCCACAATGAGCAGTTCTTC
J: TRBJ2-1; size: -; V: TRBV20-1; D: TRBD2; CDR3: CSASSGRALDNEQFF; DNA: TGCAGTGCTTCTAGCGGGAGGGCCCTCGACAATGAGCAGTTCTTC
J: TRBJ1-1; size: -; V: TRBV5-1; D: TRBD1; CDR3: CASSSGTGGTEAFF; DNA: TGCGCCAGCAGCTCCGGGACAGGGGGCACTGAAGCTTTCTTT
J: TRBJ1-5; size: -; V: TRBV6-4; D: -; CDR3: CASSEGRSTPQHF; DNA: TGTGCCAGCAGTGAAGGCAGGTCAACGCCCCAGCATTTT
J: TRBJ1-2; size: -; V: TRBV12-3/TRBV12-4; D: -; CDR3: CASRGAVGYGYTF; DNA: TGTGCCAGCAGGGGGGCAGTGGGCTATGGCTACACCTTC
J: TRBJ1-2; size: few; V: TRBV20-1; D: -; CDR3: CSATRAGGGYTF; DNA: TGCAGTGCTACCCGTGCAGGTGGGGGCTACACCTTC
J: TRBJ2-3; size: few; V: TRBV7-8; D: TRBD1; CDR3: CASSPDRGLFDTQYF; DNA: TGTGCCAGCAGCCCGGACAGGGGGCTATTTGATACGCAGTATTTT
J: TRBJ2-1; size: -; V: TRBV7-9; D: -; CDR3: CASSLNNYNEQFF; DNA: TGTGCCAGCAGCTTGAACAACTACAATGAGCAGTTCTTC
J: TRBJ2-3; size: -; V: TRBV5-1; D: -; CDR3: CASSLGVRFTDTQYF; DNA: TGCGCCAGCAGCTTGGGGGTCAGGTTCACAGATACGCAGTATTTT
J: TRBJ2-5; size: few; V: TRBV29-1; D: -; CDR3: CSAPRETGQETQYF; DNA: TGCAGCGCCCCCAGGGAGACAGGCCAAGAGACCCAGTACTTC
J: TRBJ1-6; size: few; V: TRBV4-1; D: -; CDR3: CASSQGARGSYNSPLHF; DNA: TGCGCCAGCAGCCAGGGGGCTCGGGGCTCCTATAATTCACCCCTCCACTTT
J: TRBJ1-1; size: -; V: TRBV7-9; D: -; CDR3: CASSLAGAEAFF; DNA: TGTGCCAGCAGCTTGGCTGGGGCTGAAGCTTTCTTT
J: TRBJ2-5; size: -; V: TRBV20-1; D: -; CDR3: CSARDPNREETQYF; DNA: TGCAGTGCTAGAGATCCGAACAGGGAGGAGACCCAGTACTTC
J: TRBJ2-2; size: -; V: TRBV30; D: TRBD2; CDR3: CAARLAGALFF; DNA: TGTGCCGCACGACTAGCGGGAGCGCTGTTTTTT
J: TRBJ1-2; size: -; V: TRBV20-1; D: -; CDR3: CSARDLAGQIYTF; DNA: TGCAGTGCTAGAGATCTCGCTGGACAGATATACACCTTC
J: TRBJ1-3; size: many; V: TRBV11-2; D: -; CDR3: CASSPDISGNTIYF; DNA: TGTGCCAGCAGCCCGGACATCTCTGGAAACACCATATATTTT
J: TRBJ2-1; size: few; V: TRBV7-2; D: -; CDR3: CASSLVVADNVKQFF; DNA: TGTGCCAGCAGCTTAGTGGTAGCGGACAATGTTAAGCAGTTCTTC
J: TRBJ1-1; size: few; V: TRBV5-6; D: -; CDR3: CASSWLQNTEAFF; DNA: TGTGCCAGCAGCTGGTTACAGAACACTGAAGCTTTCTTT
J: TRBJ1-5; size: many; V: TRBV12-3/TRBV12-4; D: -; CDR3: CASSFGDQPQHF; DNA: TGTGCCAGCAGTTTTGGGGATCAGCCCCAGCATTTT
J: TRBJ2-1; size: -; V: TRBV12-3/TRBV12-4; D: -; CDR3: CASTGRGAYNEQFF; DNA: TGTGCCAGCACTGGGCGGGGCGCCTACAATGAGCAGTTCTTC
J: TRBJ2-1; size: -; V: TRBV9; D: -; CDR3: CASSVSEPYNEQFF; DNA: TGTGCCAGCAGCGTATCTGAGCCTTACAATGAGCAGTTCTTC
J: TRBJ1-6; size: few; V: TRBV4-2; D: TRBD1; CDR3: CASRWDRGGNSPLHF; DNA: TGTGCCAGCAGGTGGGACAGGGGAGGTAATTCACCCCTCCACTTT
J: TRBJ2-5; size: few; V: TRBV6-5; D: -; CDR3: CASSLLQGRETQYF; DNA: TGTGCCAGCAGTCTACTACAGGGACGGGAGACCCAGTACTTC
J: TRBJ2-3; size: -; V: TRBV20-1; D: -; CDR3: CSARDFTNGGADTQYF; DNA: TGCAGTGCTAGAGATTTCACGAATGGGGGCGCAGATACGCAGTATTTT
J: TRBJ1-2; size: once; V: TRBV29-1; D: -; CDR3: CSAQGPGVYGYTF; DNA: TGCAGCGCCCAAGGGCCAGGGGTCTATGGCTACACCTTC
J: TRBJ2-5; size: -; V: TRBV3-1; D: -; CDR3: CASSHLGVQETQYF; DNA: TGTGCCAGCAGCCATCTAGGAGTACAAGAGACCCAGTACTTC
J: TRBJ1-2; size: few; V: TRBV3-1; D: TRBD1; CDR3: CASSRETGNYGYTF; DNA: TGTGCCAGCAGCCGAGAGACAGGGAACTATGGCTACACCTTC
J: TRBJ1-6; size: -; V: TRBV5-1; D: TRBD1; CDR3: CASSLTGGNNSPLHF; DNA: TGCGCCAGCAGCTTGACAGGGGGCAATAATTCACCCCTCCACTTT
J: TRBJ2-7; size: -; V: TRBV12-3/TRBV12-4; D: TRBD1; CDR3: CAKHLRDRAYEQYF; DNA: TGTGCCAAGCACCTAAGGGACAGAGCCTACGAGCAGTACTTC
J: TRBJ2-1; size: many; V: TRBV7-9; D: TRBD2; CDR3: CASSRTSGTHEQFF; DNA: TGTGCCAGCAGCAGGACTAGCGGGACTCATGAGCAGTTCTTC
J: TRBJ2-3; size: few; V: TRBV15; D: -; CDR3: CATSREAGSSTDTQYF; DNA: TGTGCCACCAGCAGGGAAGCGGGTTCTAGCACAGATACGCAGTATTTT
J: TRBJ1-4; size: -; V: TRBV5-1; D: TRBD1; CDR3: CASSLDRVDEKLFF; DNA: TGCGCCAGCAGCCTGGACAGGGTGGATGAAAAACTGTTTTTT
J: TRBJ1-2; size: many; V: TRBV7-2; D: TRBD1; CDR3: CASSPGTGGGYGYTF; DNA: TGTGCCAGCAGCCCCGGGACAGGGGGCGGCTATGGCTACACCTTC
J: TRBJ2-3; size: few; V: TRBV20-1; D: TRBD2; CDR3: CSARDPSGRADTQYF; DNA: TGCAGTGCTAGAGATCCTAGCGGGAGGGCAGATACGCAGTATTTT
J: TRBJ2-3; size: -; V: TRBV5-1; D: TRBD2; CDR3: CASSGGLASLSDTQYF; DNA: TGCGCCAGCAGCGGCGGACTAGCCTCTCTGTCAGATACGCAGTATTTT
J: TRBJ1-1; size: -; V: TRBV7-2; D: -; CDR3: CASSLWRQNTEAFF; DNA: TGTGCCAGCAGCCTCTGGCGGCAGAACACTGAAGCTTTCTTT
J: TRBJ2-1; size: few; V: TRBV20-1; D: TRBD2; CDR3: CSALATSGIYNEQFF; DNA: TGCAGTGCTCTCGCTACTAGCGGGATTTACAATGAGCAGTTCTTC